This entry is about one TCR beta chain. Its antigen is undetermined. The entry originates in a study of cytomegalovirus exposure and HLA in healthy donors. Overall study: The 650 to 850 first-cohort repertoires and the 95 to 150 validation repertoires shared the same platform, a later analysis reported.

Only in-frame clones appear in the TCRdb table, and some are missing; sequencing was by immunoSEQ multiplex PCR. The repertoire holds around 130,000 clones, more than 70% seen once, with about 1.5% in the top ten. Whole-study results and caveats: First-cohort TCR clusters tended to co-occur in the approximately 130 validation repertoires, a later analysis found. There were a few CMV-associated chains whose specificity for CMV antigens was confirmed in vitro. The study labeled 150 to 200 TCR beta chains cytomegalovirus-associated.

The TCR comes from a man aged 25-45 years in good health and CMV-seronegative. Sequencing was carried out using PBMCs.

The CDR3 region has the DNA TGTGCCAGCAGCTTCCCTGCGGGAGCTTTGGTAGGTGAGCAGTTCTTC. Residues: CASSFPAGALVGEQFF. The rearrangement uses TRBV7-9 and TRBJ2-1; 7 nucleotides agree with TRBD2. J lost 9 bases, V lost 3 bases, and 14 bases had no gene match. This CDR3 has 16 amino acids. Germline V gives CDR1 SEHNR, CDR2 FQNEAQ (reference sequence).